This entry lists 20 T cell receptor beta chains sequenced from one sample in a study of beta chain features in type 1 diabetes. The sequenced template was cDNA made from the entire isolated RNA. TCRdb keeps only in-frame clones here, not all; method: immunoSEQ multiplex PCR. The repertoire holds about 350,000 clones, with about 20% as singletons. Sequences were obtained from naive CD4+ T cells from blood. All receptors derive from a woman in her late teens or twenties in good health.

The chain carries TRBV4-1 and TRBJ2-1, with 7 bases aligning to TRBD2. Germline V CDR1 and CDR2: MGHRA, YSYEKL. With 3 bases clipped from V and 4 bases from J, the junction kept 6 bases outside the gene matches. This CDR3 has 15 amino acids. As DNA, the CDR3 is TGCGCCAGCAGCCAGATTGCGGGGGTTTACAATGAGCAGTTCTTC. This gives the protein CASSQIAGVYNEQFF.

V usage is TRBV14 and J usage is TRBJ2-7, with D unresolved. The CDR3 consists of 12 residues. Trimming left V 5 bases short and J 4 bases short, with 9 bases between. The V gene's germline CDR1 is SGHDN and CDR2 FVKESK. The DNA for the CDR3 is TGTGCCAGCAGCTTAGCCTCTTACGAGCAGTACTTC. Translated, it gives CASSLASYEQYF.

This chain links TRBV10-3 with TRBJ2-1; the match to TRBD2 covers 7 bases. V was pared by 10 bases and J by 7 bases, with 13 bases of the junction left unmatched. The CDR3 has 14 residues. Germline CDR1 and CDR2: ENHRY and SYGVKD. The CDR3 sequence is CATTGGRGYNEQFF. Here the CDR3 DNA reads TGTGCCACCACTGGCGGGCGGGGGTATAATGAGCAGTTCTTC.

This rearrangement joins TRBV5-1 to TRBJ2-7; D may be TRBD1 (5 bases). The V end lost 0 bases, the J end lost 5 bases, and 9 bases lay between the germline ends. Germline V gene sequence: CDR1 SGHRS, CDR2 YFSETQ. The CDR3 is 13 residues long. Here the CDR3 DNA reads TGCGCCAGCAGCTTGGTGGCAGGGCACGAGCAGTACTTC. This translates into CASSLVAGHEQYF.

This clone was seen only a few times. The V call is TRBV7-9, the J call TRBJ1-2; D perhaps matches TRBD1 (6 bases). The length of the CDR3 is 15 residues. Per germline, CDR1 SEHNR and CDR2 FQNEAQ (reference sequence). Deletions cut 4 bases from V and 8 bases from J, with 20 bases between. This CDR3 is CASSSTGTGTIGYTF. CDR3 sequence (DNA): TGTGCCAGCAGCTCCACAGGGACCGGCACTATCGGCTACACCTTC.

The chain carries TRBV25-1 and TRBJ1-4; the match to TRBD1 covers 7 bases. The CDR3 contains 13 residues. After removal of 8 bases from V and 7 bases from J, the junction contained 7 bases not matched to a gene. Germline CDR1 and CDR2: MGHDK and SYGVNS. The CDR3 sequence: CASSRQGIEKLFF. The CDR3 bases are TGTGCCAGCTCACGACAGGGCATTGAAAAACTGTTTTTT. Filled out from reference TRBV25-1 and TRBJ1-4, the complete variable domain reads EADIYQTPRYLVIGTGKKITLECSQTMGHDKMYWYQQDPGMELHLIHYSYGVNSTEKGDLSSESTVSRIRTEHFPLTLESARPSHTSQYLCASSRQGIEKLFFGSGTQLSVL.

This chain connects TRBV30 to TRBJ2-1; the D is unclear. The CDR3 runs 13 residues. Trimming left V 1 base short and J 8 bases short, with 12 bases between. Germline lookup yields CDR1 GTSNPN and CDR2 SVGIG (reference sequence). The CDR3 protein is CAWSATQRDEQFF. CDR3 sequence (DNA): TGTGCCTGGAGTGCAACGCAGCGCGATGAGCAGTTCTTC.

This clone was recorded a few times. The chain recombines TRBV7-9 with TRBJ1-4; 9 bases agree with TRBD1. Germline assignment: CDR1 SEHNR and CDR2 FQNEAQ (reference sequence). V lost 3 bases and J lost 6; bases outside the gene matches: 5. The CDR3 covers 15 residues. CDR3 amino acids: CASSFGTGSDEKLFF. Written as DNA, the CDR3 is TGTGCCAGCAGCTTCGGGACAGGGAGCGATGAAAAACTGTTTTTT.

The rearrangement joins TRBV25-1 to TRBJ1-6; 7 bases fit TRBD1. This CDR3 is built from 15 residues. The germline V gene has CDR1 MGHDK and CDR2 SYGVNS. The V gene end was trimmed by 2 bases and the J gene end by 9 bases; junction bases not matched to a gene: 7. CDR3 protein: CASSESWTGTSPLHF. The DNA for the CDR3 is TGTGCCAGCAGTGAAAGCTGGACAGGTACTTCACCCCTCCACTTT. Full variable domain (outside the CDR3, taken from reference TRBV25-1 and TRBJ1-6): EADIYQTPRYLVIGTGKKITLECSQTMGHDKMYWYQQDPGMELHLIHYSYGVNSTEKGDLSSESTVSRIRTEHFPLTLESARPSHTSQYLCASSESWTGTSPLHFGNGTRLTVT.

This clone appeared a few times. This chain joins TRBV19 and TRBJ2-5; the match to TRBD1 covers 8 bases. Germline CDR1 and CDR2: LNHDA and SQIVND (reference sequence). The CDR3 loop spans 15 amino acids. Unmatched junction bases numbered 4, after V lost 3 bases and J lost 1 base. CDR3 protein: CASSMRTGSQETQYF. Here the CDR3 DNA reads TGTGCCAGTAGTATGAGGACAGGGAGCCAAGAGACCCAGTACTTC.

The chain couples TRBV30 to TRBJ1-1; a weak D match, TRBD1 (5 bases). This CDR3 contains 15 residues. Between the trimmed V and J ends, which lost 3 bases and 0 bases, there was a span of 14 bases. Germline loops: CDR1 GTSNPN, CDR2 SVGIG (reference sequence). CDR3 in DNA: TGTGCCTGGAGGAAGACAGCCGGTATGAACACTGAAGCTTTCTTT. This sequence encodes CAWRKTAGMNTEAFF.

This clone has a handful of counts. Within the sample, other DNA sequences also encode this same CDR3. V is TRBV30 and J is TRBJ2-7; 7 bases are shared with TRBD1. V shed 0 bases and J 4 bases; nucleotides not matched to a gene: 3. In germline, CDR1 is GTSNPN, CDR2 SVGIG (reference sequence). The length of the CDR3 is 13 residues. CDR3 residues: CAWSVQGSYEQYF. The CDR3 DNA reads TGTGCCTGGAGTGTACAGGGGTCGTACGAGCAGTACTTC. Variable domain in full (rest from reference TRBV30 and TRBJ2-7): SQTIHQWPATLVQPVGSPLSLECTVEGTSNPNLYWYRQAAGRGLQLLFYSVGIGQISSEVPQNLSASRPQDRQFILSSKKLLLSDSGFYLCAWSVQGSYEQYFGPGTRLTVT.

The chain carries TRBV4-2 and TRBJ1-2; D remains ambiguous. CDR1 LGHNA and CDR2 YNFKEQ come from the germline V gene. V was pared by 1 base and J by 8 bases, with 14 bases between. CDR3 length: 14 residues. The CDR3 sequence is CASSQGALAGGYTF. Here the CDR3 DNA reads TGTGCCAGCAGCCAAGGGGCGCTGGCGGGGGGCTACACCTTC.

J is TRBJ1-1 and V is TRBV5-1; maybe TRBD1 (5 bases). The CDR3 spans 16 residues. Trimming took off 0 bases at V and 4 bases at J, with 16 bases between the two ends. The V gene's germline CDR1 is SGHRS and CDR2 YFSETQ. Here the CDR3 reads CASSLVGGGAGTEAFF. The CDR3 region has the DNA TGCGCCAGCAGCTTGGTCGGTGGAGGGGCGGGCACTGAAGCTTTCTTT.

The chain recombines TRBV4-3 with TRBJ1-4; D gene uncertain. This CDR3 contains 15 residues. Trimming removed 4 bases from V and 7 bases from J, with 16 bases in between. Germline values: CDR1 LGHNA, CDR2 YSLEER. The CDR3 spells CASSPSWGGGEKLFF. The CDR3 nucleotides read TGCGCCAGCAGCCCCTCGTGGGGAGGTGGTGAAAAACTGTTTTTT.

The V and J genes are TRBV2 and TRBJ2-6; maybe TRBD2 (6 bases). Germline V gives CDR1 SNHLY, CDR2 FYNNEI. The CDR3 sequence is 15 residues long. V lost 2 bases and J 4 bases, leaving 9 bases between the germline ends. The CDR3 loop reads CASSERGTGANVLTF. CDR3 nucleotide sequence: TGTGCCAGCAGTGAACGGGGGACCGGGGCCAACGTCCTGACTTTC.

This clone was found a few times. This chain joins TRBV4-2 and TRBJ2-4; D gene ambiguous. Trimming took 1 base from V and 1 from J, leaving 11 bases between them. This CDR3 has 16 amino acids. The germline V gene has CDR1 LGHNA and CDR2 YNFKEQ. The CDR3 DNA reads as TGTGCCAGCAGCCAAGTTGGCGGAGTTGCCAAAAACATTCAGTACTTC. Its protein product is CASSQVGGVAKNIQYF.

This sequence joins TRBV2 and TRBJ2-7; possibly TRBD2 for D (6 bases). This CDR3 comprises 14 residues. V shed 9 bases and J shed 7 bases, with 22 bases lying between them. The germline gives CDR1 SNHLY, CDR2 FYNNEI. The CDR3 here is CASLLTVNRGEQYF. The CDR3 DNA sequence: TGTGCCAGTCTCTTGACAGTCAACCGGGGGGAGCAGTACTTC. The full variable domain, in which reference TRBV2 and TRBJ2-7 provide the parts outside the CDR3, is EPEVTQTPSHQVTQMGQEVILRCVPISNHLYFYWYRQILGQKVEFLVSFYNNEISEKSEIFDDQFSVERPDGSNFTLKIRSTKLEDSAMYFCASLLTVNRGEQYFGPGTRLTVT.

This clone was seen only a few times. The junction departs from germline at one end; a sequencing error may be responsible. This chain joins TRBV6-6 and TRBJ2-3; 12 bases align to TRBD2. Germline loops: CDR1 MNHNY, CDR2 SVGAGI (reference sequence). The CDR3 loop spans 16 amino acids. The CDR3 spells CASSYYTIPSGGDPRF. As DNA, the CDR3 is TGTGCCAGCAGTTACTATACCATTCCTAGCGGGGGGGACCCCCGTTTT.

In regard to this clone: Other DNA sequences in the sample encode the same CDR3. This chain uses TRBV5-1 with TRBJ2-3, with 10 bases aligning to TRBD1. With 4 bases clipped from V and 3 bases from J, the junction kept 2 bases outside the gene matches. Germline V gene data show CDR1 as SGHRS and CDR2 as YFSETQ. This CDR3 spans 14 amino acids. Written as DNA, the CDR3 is TGCGCCAGCAGCCCGGACAGGGGGACAGATACGCAGTATTTT. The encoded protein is CASSPDRGTDTQYF. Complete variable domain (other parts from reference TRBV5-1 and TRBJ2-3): KAGVTQTPRYLIKTRGQQVTLSCSPISGHRSVSWYQQTPGQGLQFLFEYFSETQRNKGNFPGRFSGRQFSNSRSEMNVSTLELGDSALYLCASSPDRGTDTQYFGPGTRLTVL.